Below are 29 T cell receptor beta chains sequenced from a single sample in a study of early T cells in non-severe SARS-CoV-2 infection. TCRdb redid the calling of the 5' RACE reads with MiXCR, one entry per CDR3 protein. The sample consists of around 62,000 distinct CDR3 sequences, around 12% of them appearing once. What was sequenced was whole blood. The source is an adult who was a healthcare worker with PCR-confirmed SARS-CoV-2 infection or an uninfected control (not recorded which).

This clonotype occurred a few times. The rearrangement joins TRBV18 to TRBJ2-5; TRBD2 is a possible D gene (6 bases). The V gene lost 6 bases and the J gene lost 5 bases, with 25 bases spanning the gap. This CDR3 region has 17 residues. Germline V gene lookup returns CDR1 KGHSH and CDR2 LQKENI. The CDR3 DNA reads TGTGCCAGCTCGCCAAGTGGGACTCCCTCCCCGAGGGAGACCCAGTACTTC. It encodes CASSPSGTPSPRETQYF.

This CDR3 reads CASSFAPGVAGPTDTQYF. As DNA, the CDR3 is TGTGCCAGCAGCTTCGCCCCCGGGGTAGCGGGACCCACAGATACGCAGTATTTT. The chain is built from TRBV7-8 and TRBJ2-3; 8 bases are a match to TRBD2. Losses at the gene ends were 3 bases for V and 2 bases for J; bases not matched to a gene: 13. Germline V gives CDR1 SGHVS, CDR2 FQNEAQ. The CDR3 consists of 18 residues.

This clonotype was counted only a few times. The chain links TRBV28 to TRBJ2-2; no reliable D call. CDR3 length equals 13 residues. V gave up 8 bases and J gave up 0 bases, with 7 bases separating them. The V gene's germline CDR1 is MDHEN and CDR2 SYDVKM. CDR3 protein: CASERTNTGELFF. The CDR3, as DNA: TGTGCCAGCGAGAGGACGAACACCGGGGAGCTGTTTTTT.

The rearrangement joins TRBV7-2 to TRBJ2-5, with 8 bases fitting TRBD1. CDR1 is SGHTA and CDR2 is FQGNSA in the germline V gene. Losses at the gene ends were 5 bases for V and 4 bases for J; bases not matched to a gene: 6. The CDR3 spans 14 residues. The CDR3 reads CASSLQTGAETQYF. DNA of the CDR3: TGTGCCAGCAGCCTTCAGACAGGGGCAGAGACCCAGTACTTC.

The table lists this clonotype with many counts. The chain joins TRBV5-1 to TRBJ2-5, with D possibly being TRBD2 (5 bases). V was clipped by 3 bases and J by 5 bases, with 5 bases between them. The CDR3 runs 11 residues. Germline values: CDR1 SGHRS, CDR2 YFSETQ. The CDR3 reads CASSWEETQYF. CDR3 coding DNA: TGCGCCAGCAGCTGGGAGGAGACCCAGTACTTC.

This clonotype was seen a few times. The V gene is TRBV27, the J gene TRBJ1-1; the D gene is possibly TRBD1 (5 bases). The CDR3 is 13 residues long. CDR1 is MNHEY and CDR2 is SMNVEV in the germline V gene (reference sequence). Trimming took off 6 bases at V and 3 bases at J, with 11 bases between the two ends. Written as DNA, the CDR3 is TGTGCCAGCAGCTTGGTCAGGGACACTGAAGCTTTCTTT. It specifies CASSLVRDTEAFF.

The chain is built from TRBV11-2 and TRBJ1-4, with D uncertain. From germline, CDR1 is SGHAT and CDR2 FQNNGV. V lost 1 base and J 12 bases, leaving 9 bases between the germline ends. The CDR3 is made up of 12 amino acids. CDR3 loop: CASSLAPRQLFF. As DNA, the CDR3 is TGTGCCAGCAGCTTAGCCCCGCGGCAACTGTTTTTT.

This clonotype was seen more than once but under ten times. The chain is built from TRBV10-3 and TRBJ2-7; the match to TRBD1 covers 7 bases. This CDR3 is 14 amino acids long. Germline V gene data show CDR1 as ENHRY and CDR2 as SYGVKD. V lost 7 bases, J lost 3 bases, and 9 bases stayed unmatched. CDR3 in amino acids: CAITQGTANYEQYF. CDR3 in DNA: TGTGCCATCACCCAAGGGACAGCTAACTACGAGCAGTACTTC.

In this sample, this clonotype turned up many times. The genes are TRBV4-2 and TRBJ1-1; no firm D call. Trimming pared 1 base from V and 2 bases from J, leaving 11 bases between. Germline assignment: CDR1 LGHNA and CDR2 YNFKEQ. The CDR3 totals 15 residues. Here the CDR3 DNA reads TGTGCCAGCAGCCAAGCTGATGGGAGTAACACTGAAGCTTTCTTT. Protein sequence: CASSQADGSNTEAFF.

This clonotype was detected only a few times. This chain joins TRBV19 and TRBJ2-3, with 7 bases identical to TRBD2. V lost 5 bases and J lost 6; bases outside the gene matches: 14. CDR1 is LNHDA and CDR2 is SQIVND in the germline V gene (reference sequence). The CDR3 spans 16 residues. For the CDR3, the DNA is TGTGCCAGTAGTTCTGTGACTAGCCTTGAAGGGGATACGCAGTATTTT. It codes for CASSSVTSLEGDTQYF.

The chain employs TRBV9 and TRBJ2-3; 14 bases line up with TRBD2. Germline V gives CDR1 SGDLS, CDR2 YYNGEE. The CDR3 sequence is 18 residues long. J was trimmed by 0 bases and V by 4 bases; bases with no gene match: 7. The CDR3 DNA is TGTGCCAGCAGCATGACTAGCGGGAGGGCTAGGAGCACAGATACGCAGTATTTT. Translated: CASSMTSGRARSTDTQYF.

This clonotype came up many times. This chain uses TRBV18 with TRBJ2-4, with D perhaps TRBD1 (6 bases). The CDR3 sequence is 16 residues long. Germline lookup yields CDR1 KGHSH and CDR2 LQKENI. The V end lost 0 bases, the J end lost 3 bases, and 12 bases lay between the germline ends. CDR3 bases: TGTGCCAGCTCACCACCCCAGGCAGGGGACAAAAACATTCAGTACTTC. It codes for CASSPPQAGDKNIQYF.

Only a few counts were recorded for this clonotype. The chain recombines TRBV28 with TRBJ2-7; perhaps TRBD2 as D (6 bases). Germline V CDR1 and CDR2: MDHEN, SYDVKM. This CDR3 has 13 residues. The V end lost 5 bases, the J end lost 9 bases, and 17 bases lay between the germline ends. The CDR3 nucleotides read TGTGCCAGCAGTCCACCGGGACTTTTGACGCAGTACTTC. Encoded protein: CASSPPGLLTQYF.

This clonotype has at least ten counts. The chain has TRBV7-6 and TRBJ2-1; 7 nucleotides match TRBD1. CDR3 length: 12 amino acids. The V gene's germline CDR1 is SGHVS and CDR2 FNYEAQ. J was trimmed by 10 bases and V by 3 bases; bases with no gene match: 3. CDR3 protein: CASSFTGAEQFF. CDR3 DNA: TGTGCCAGCAGCTTCACAGGGGCAGAGCAGTTCTTC.

This clonotype has just a few counts. The chain employs TRBV29-1 and TRBJ2-3; no clear D gene. Trimming took 6 bases from V and 3 from J, leaving 4 bases between them. The CDR3 spans 10 residues. The V gene's germline CDR1 is SQVTM and CDR2 ANQGSEA. The CDR3 DNA reads TGCAGCGTGAGGACAGATACGCAGTATTTT. This encodes CSVRTDTQYF.

The V call is TRBV28, the J call TRBJ2-3; no clear D. Germline V gene data show CDR1 as MDHEN and CDR2 as SYDVKM. V gave up 3 bases and J gave up 3 bases, with 10 bases separating them. This CDR3 is built from 14 residues. This CDR3 is CASSFPLKTDTQYF. The CDR3 DNA reads TGTGCCAGCAGTTTCCCCCTGAAAACAGATACGCAGTATTTT.

The sample holds many counts of this clonotype. This chain connects TRBV5-1 to TRBJ2-1; 13 bases line up with TRBD2. This CDR3 region has 16 residues. CDR1 is SGHRS and CDR2 is YFSETQ in the germline V gene. The junction had 8 bases not matched to a gene; V was cut back by 4 bases and J by 7 bases. CDR3 in amino acids: CASSTGLAGALNEQFF. The CDR3 nucleotides read TGCGCCAGCAGCACCGGACTAGCGGGAGCCCTGAATGAGCAGTTCTTC.

The rearrangement links TRBV2 to TRBJ2-1, with D possibly TRBD2 on 6 matching bases. CDR1 and CDR2 (germline): SNHLY, FYNNEI. V lost 8 bases and J lost 4, with 6 bases in between. This CDR3 has 11 residues. The CDR3 sequence is CASAGYNEQFF. The CDR3 region has the DNA TGTGCCAGCGCGGGGTACAATGAGCAGTTCTTC.

This clonotype was recorded many times. Here the CDR3 DNA reads TGTGCCAGCAGGGGACTAGCGGGGAGGCAAGAGACCCAGTACTTC. Protein product: CASRGLAGRQETQYF. The chain is built from TRBV7-9 and TRBJ2-5; 13 bases match TRBD2. There are 15 residues in the CDR3. Germline trimming cut 6 bases from V and 2 bases from J; bases unmatched to any gene: 3. The germline CDR1 and CDR2 sequences are SEHNR and FQNEAQ (reference sequence).

Remarks on this clonotype: Just one base apart from a much larger clone, this may be a read error. This chain links TRBV29-1 with TRBJ2-5; D gene uncertain. Trimming took off 0 bases at V and 5 bases at J, with 16 bases between the two ends. The CDR3 is 15 residues long. CDR1 is SQVTM, CDR2 ANQGSEA, per germline. CDR3: CSVEDPGRPGETQYF. CDR3 nucleotide sequence: TGCAGCGTTGAAGATCCCGGGCGGCCCGGGGAGACCCAGTACTTC.

This clonotype was seen a few times. This chain connects TRBV27 to TRBJ1-2; possibly TRBD1 for D (5 bases). The germline V gene has CDR1 MNHEY and CDR2 SMNVEV (reference sequence). The CDR3 consists of 12 residues. The V gene lost 3 bases and the J gene lost 4 bases, with 6 bases spanning the gap. Here the CDR3 DNA reads TGTGCCAGCAGTTTGGGGCCCTATGGCTACACCTTC. Amino acid sequence: CASSLGPYGYTF.

This clonotype has a handful of counts. The V call is TRBV6-1, the J call TRBJ2-1; D unclear. Trimming cost V 1 base and J 4 bases, with 8 bases left between them. The germline V gene has CDR1 MNHNS and CDR2 SASEGT. The CDR3 is made up of 14 amino acids. The CDR3 sequence is CASSEEGSYNEQFF. CDR3 DNA: TGTGCCAGCAGTGAAGAGGGTAGTTACAATGAGCAGTTCTTC.

The chain is built from TRBV5-1 and TRBJ2-1; D call uncertain. CDR3 length equals 13 residues. V lost 4 bases to trimming and J lost 6 bases, with 11 bases between them. The germline gives CDR1 SGHRS, CDR2 YFSETQ. CDR3 sequence: CASSLDPPNEQFF. The CDR3 bases are TGCGCCAGCAGCCTAGACCCGCCCAATGAGCAGTTCTTC.

This clonotype appeared a few times. This CDR3 reads CASSQEVAGSSGQETQYF. CDR3 sequence (DNA): TGCGCCAGCAGCCAAGAGGTAGCGGGAAGTTCGGGGCAAGAGACCCAGTACTTC. The chain joins TRBV4-1 to TRBJ2-5, with 8 bases fitting TRBD2. Germline CDR1 MGHRA, CDR2 YSYEKL. The CDR3 runs to 18 residues. With V trimmed by 0 bases and J by 2 bases, 11 bases remained unmatched.

The chain joins TRBV20-1 to TRBJ1-1; D not certain. Germline loops: CDR1 DFQATT, CDR2 SNEGSKA (reference sequence). The CDR3 covers 10 residues. The ends were cut back, 6 bases at V and 5 bases at J, with 7 bases in the middle. In nucleotides, the CDR3 is TGCAGTGCGCAGAGGACTGAAGCTTTCTTT. Its protein is CSAQRTEAFF.

This clonotype came up many times. This chain links TRBV29-1 with TRBJ2-2; TRBD1 aligns across 8 bases. The germline V gene has CDR1 SQVTM and CDR2 ANQGSEA. J lost 4 bases, V lost 7 bases, and 8 bases had no gene match. The CDR3 covers 14 residues. CDR3 in DNA: TGCAGCGCCCGCGGGACAGGCAGCACCGGGGAGCTGTTTTTT. Protein product: CSARGTGSTGELFF.

This clonotype has ten or more counts. The chain employs TRBV5-1 and TRBJ2-7; D remains ambiguous. The V end was cut by 4 bases, the J end by 2 bases, with 4 bases between. This CDR3 is 11 amino acids long. Looked up from germline, CDR1 is SGHRS and CDR2 is YFSETQ. DNA for the CDR3: TGCGCCAGCAGCGACACCTACGAGCAGTACTTC. Its protein is CASSDTYEQYF. Drawing the rest from reference TRBV5-1 and TRBJ2-7, the complete variable domain is KAGVTQTPRYLIKTRGQQVTLSCSPISGHRSVSWYQQTPGQGLQFLFEYFSETQRNKGNFPGRFSGRQFSNSRSEMNVSTLELGDSALYLCASSDTYEQYFGPGTRLTVT.

The V call is TRBV18, the J call TRBJ1-1, with a possible D match to TRBD1 (5 bases). CDR3 length equals 14 residues. The V end was cut by 4 bases, the J end by 0 bases, with 9 bases between. Germline V gives CDR1 KGHSH, CDR2 LQKENI. CDR3 sequence reads: CASSLDRMNTEAFF. The CDR3 DNA reads TGTGCCAGCTCACTTGACAGAATGAACACTGAAGCTTTCTTT.

This clonotype was observed many times. This CDR3 reads CASSSSGVGEQYF. The CDR3 nucleotides read TGTGCCAGCAGCTCTAGCGGAGTGGGCGAGCAGTACTTC. J is TRBJ2-7 and V is TRBV7-2; TRBD2 aligns across 7 bases. The CDR3 covers 13 residues. CDR1 is SGHTA and CDR2 is FQGNSA in the germline V gene. Unmatched junction bases numbered 6, after V lost 4 bases and J lost 6 bases.